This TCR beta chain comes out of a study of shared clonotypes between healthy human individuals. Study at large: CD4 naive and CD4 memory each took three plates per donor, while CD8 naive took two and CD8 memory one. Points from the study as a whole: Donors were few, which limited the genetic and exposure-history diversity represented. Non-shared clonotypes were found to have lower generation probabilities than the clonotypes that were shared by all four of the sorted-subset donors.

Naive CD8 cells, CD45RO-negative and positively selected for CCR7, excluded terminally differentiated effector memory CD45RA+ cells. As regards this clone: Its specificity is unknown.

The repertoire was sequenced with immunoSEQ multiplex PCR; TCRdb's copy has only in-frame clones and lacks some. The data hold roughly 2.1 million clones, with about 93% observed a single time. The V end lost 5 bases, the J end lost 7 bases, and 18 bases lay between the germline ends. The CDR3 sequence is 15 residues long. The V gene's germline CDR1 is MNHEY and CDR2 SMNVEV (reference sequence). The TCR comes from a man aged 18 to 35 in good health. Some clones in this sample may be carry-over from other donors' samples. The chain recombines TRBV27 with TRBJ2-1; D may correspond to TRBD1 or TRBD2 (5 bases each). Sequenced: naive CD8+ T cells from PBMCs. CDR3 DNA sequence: TGTGCCAGCAGTCCCCCGGGACCTCTTCGGAATGAGCAGTTCTTC. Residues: CASSPPGPLRNEQFF.